This entry lists 26 T cell receptor beta chains sequenced from one sample in a study of vaccination and CD4 T cells after COVID-19. Sample treatment: roughly ten-day PBMC culture with coronavirus spike peptide pools or control peptides (ViraFEST assay). Antigen specificity for these receptors is unknown. CD4+ T cells that had been cultured provided DNA sequenced with the Oncomine TCR Beta short-read assay. A single record per CDR3 protein comes from TCRdb applying MiXCR to the PCR reads. The sample holds 8,800 or so distinct CDR3 sequences; about 32% are singletons and the top ten take roughly 30%. The sequenced sample was cultured CD4+ T cells from blood. The receptor source for this set is a human donor with COVID-19.

The table lists this clonotype with a few counts. The chain uses TRBV19 and TRBJ2-3; weak D call: TRBD1 (6 bases). Germline-derived CDR1 and CDR2 are LNHDA and SQIVND (reference sequence). This CDR3 contains 15 residues. V was trimmed by 3 bases and J by 3 bases, leaving 13 bases between them. DNA for the CDR3: TGTGCCAGTAGTATGGGCACAGGGCGGACAGATACGCAGTATTTT. Protein product: CASSMGTGRTDTQYF. The full variable domain, with the rest looked up from reference TRBV19 and TRBJ2-3, is DGGITQSPKYLFRKEGQNVTLSCEQNLNHDAMYWYRQDPGQGLRLIYYSQIVNDFQKGDIAEGYSVSREKKESFPLTVTSAQKNPTAFYLCASSMGTGRTDTQYFGPGTRLTVL.

This clonotype qualifies as medium-sized (0.01 to 0.1%). The rearrangement links TRBV2 to TRBJ2-2, with 8 bases fitting TRBD2. The germline V gene has CDR1 SNHLY and CDR2 FYNNEI. The trim removed 7 bases at V and 6 bases at J, leaving 4 bases unmatched. The CDR3 totals 13 residues. The CDR3 DNA is TGTGCCAGCATGCGGCGGGGGGCCGGGGAGCTGTTTTTT. Its translation is CASMRRGAGELFF.

This clonotype came up a few times. This chain joins TRBV7-2 and TRBJ2-7; D gene uncertain. V was pared by 5 bases and J by 2 bases, with 13 bases between. The CDR3 is 14 amino acids. Germline-derived CDR1 and CDR2 are SGHTA and FQGNSA. CDR3 amino acids: CASSPPLPTYEQYF. The CDR3 DNA is TGTGCCAGCAGCCCCCCCCTTCCTACCTACGAGCAGTACTTC.

This chain joins TRBV6-1 and TRBJ2-4, with 9 bases fitting TRBD1. This CDR3 is 17 amino acids long. The germline gives CDR1 MNHNS, CDR2 SASEGT. Unmatched junction bases numbered 9, after V lost 6 bases and J lost 0 bases. In DNA form, the CDR3 reads TGTGCCAGCAGCCCAACGACAGGGGGAGTAGCCAAAAACATTCAGTACTTC. Translation: CASSPTTGGVAKNIQYF.

There are a few counts of this clonotype. The rearrangement links TRBV5-3 to TRBJ2-5; D not resolved. TRBV5-3 is known as an ORF, though its function is uncertain. The CDR3 spans 12 residues. V shed 4 bases and J shed 9 bases, with 13 bases lying between them. CDR3 loop: CARSPSKRAQYF. The CDR3 nucleotides are TGTGCCAGAAGCCCCTCCAAAAGGGCCCAGTACTTC.

The genes are TRBV7-3 and TRBJ2-1; possible D gene TRBD2, 6 bases. The CDR3 is 17 amino acids. Germline CDR1 reads SGHTA; CDR2 reads FQGTGA. Trimming shortened V by 1 base and J by 7 bases, and 20 bases separated the two germline ends. The CDR3 loop reads CASSLSRRTTSSNEQFF. The CDR3 region has the DNA TGTGCCAGCAGCTTAAGCCGACGGACTACCTCCAGTAATGAGCAGTTCTTC.

This clonotype was recorded a few times. The chain recombines TRBV11-3 with TRBJ2-7; TRBD1 or TRBD2 may be the D gene (5 bases each). V was pared by 6 bases and J by 5 bases, with 14 bases between. Germline V lookup: CDR1 SGHNT, CDR2 YENEEA. The CDR3 is made up of 13 amino acids. The CDR3 loop is CASRRDEGNEQYF. CDR3 nucleotide sequence: TGTGCCAGCAGAAGGGACGAGGGGAACGAGCAGTACTTC.

This clonotype was detected only a few times. V usage is TRBV6-1 and J usage is TRBJ2-5; a weak D match, TRBD2 (6 bases). This CDR3 has 13 residues. The V end was cut by 6 bases, the J end by 3 bases, with 11 bases between. The germline V gene encodes CDR1 MNHNS and CDR2 SASEGT. CDR3 region: CASSGGLKETQYF. The CDR3 DNA follows: TGTGCCAGCAGCGGAGGGTTAAAAGAGACCCAGTACTTC.

By its share, this clonotype is medium-sized (0.01 to 0.1%). V and J are TRBV27 and TRBJ1-5; D remains ambiguous. Per the germline V gene, CDR1 is MNHEY and CDR2 is SMNVEV (reference sequence). V gave up 5 bases and J gave up 0 bases, with 8 bases separating them. This CDR3 has 14 residues. In DNA, the CDR3 is TGTGCCAGCAGTGGAGGGTATAGCAATCAGCCCCAGCATTTT. Protein product: CASSGGYSNQPQHF.

The genes are TRBV18 and TRBJ2-5, with a possible D match to TRBD2 (5 bases). The V and J ends lost 8 bases and 5 bases respectively, with 18 bases between them. The CDR3 extends over 14 amino acids. Germline loops: CDR1 KGHSH, CDR2 LQKENI. CDR3 sequence: CASTTGVERETQYF. The CDR3 nucleotides are TGTGCCAGCACAACCGGGGTCGAGAGGGAGACCCAGTACTTC.

V gene TRBV19 combines with J gene TRBJ2-5; 8 positions agree with TRBD2. J lost 1 base, V lost 6 bases, and 13 bases had no gene match. The CDR3 sequence is 17 residues long. The V gene's germline CDR1 is LNHDA and CDR2 SQIVND (reference sequence). CDR3 DNA: TGTGCCAGTAGAATTACCGGGACTAGTGCATTCCAAGAGACCCAGTACTTC. Translated, it gives CASRITGTSAFQETQYF. The entire variable domain, with the rest obtained from reference TRBV19 and TRBJ2-5, is as follows: DGGITQSPKYLFRKEGQNVTLSCEQNLNHDAMYWYRQDPGQGLRLIYYSQIVNDFQKGDIAEGYSVSREKKESFPLTVTSAQKNPTAFYLCASRITGTSAFQETQYFGPGTRLLVL.

This chain connects TRBV6-2 or TRBV6-3 to TRBJ2-5; possible D gene TRBD1, 8 bases. This CDR3 contains 17 residues. V lost 2 bases to trimming and J lost 0 bases, with 16 bases between them. CDR1 is MNHEY, CDR2 SVGEGT, per germline. The CDR3 is CASSYPRGRGNQETQYF. The CDR3 bases are TGTGCCAGCAGTTACCCCAGGGGGCGGGGGAACCAAGAGACCCAGTACTTC.

In this sample, this clonotype turned up a few times. The chain combines TRBV6-2 or TRBV6-3 with TRBJ1-2; no clear D gene. The germline V gene has CDR1 MNHEY and CDR2 SVGEGT. V was trimmed by 4 bases and J by 6 bases, leaving 21 bases between them. The CDR3 has 16 residues. The CDR3 coding sequence is TGTGCCAGCAGTTCGCGGCGCAGAGGCACCTTTCATGGCTACACCTTC. It specifies CASSSRRRGTFHGYTF.

The chain uses TRBV6-2 or TRBV6-3 and TRBJ1-2; the D is unclear. Germline loops: CDR1 MNHEY, CDR2 SVGEGT. The CDR3 is made up of 13 amino acids. V was trimmed by 6 bases and J by 4 bases, leaving 12 bases between them. The CDR3 is CASRRRTAYGYTF. The CDR3 DNA sequence: TGTGCCAGCAGGCGACGGACGGCCTATGGCTACACCTTC.

The gene calls are TRBV12-3 or TRBV12-4 and TRBJ2-2, with TRBD2 matching 8 bases. The CDR3 length is 15 residues. J lost 4 bases, V lost 3 bases, and 4 bases had no gene match. In nucleotides, the CDR3 is TGTGCCAGCAGTTTTCCGGGGGGGGCCACCGGGGAGCTGTTTTTT. This codes for CASSFPGGATGELFF.

This clonotype was counted between two and nine times. The chain joins TRBV20-1 to TRBJ1-2; D is possibly TRBD1 (5 bases). The CDR3 spans 14 residues. V shed 2 bases and J shed 5 bases, with 15 bases lying between them. Germline V gene data show CDR1 as DFQATT and CDR2 as SNEGSKA (reference sequence). This chain's CDR3 is CSARSPGGGYGYTF. The CDR3 DNA sequence: TGCAGTGCTAGATCCCCGGGCGGGGGGTATGGCTACACCTTC.

The chain carries TRBV20-1 and TRBJ2-3, with D unresolved. The ends were cut back, 6 bases at V and 2 bases at J, with 15 bases in the middle. The germline V gene has CDR1 DFQATT and CDR2 SNEGSKA (reference sequence). CDR3 length: 14 amino acids. CDR3 DNA sequence: TGCAGTGCCCCACGACCGGGTATCACAGATACGCAGTATTTT. Translated, it gives CSAPRPGITDTQYF.

This clonotype was seen a handful of times. V gene TRBV5-8 combines with J gene TRBJ2-3; 7 bases map to TRBD2. This CDR3 has 14 amino acids. Unmatched junction bases numbered 3, after V lost 4 bases and J lost 1 base. The germline CDR1 and CDR2 sequences are SGHTS and YDEGEE. CDR3 DNA sequence: TGTGCCAGCAGCGGAACTAGCGGCACAGATACGCAGTATTTT. This translates into CASSGTSGTDTQYF. Supplemented by reference TRBV5-8 and TRBJ2-3, the full variable domain reads EAGVTQSPTHLIKTRGQQATLRCSPISGHTSVYWYQQALGLGLQFLLWYDEGEERNRGNFPPRFSGRQFPNYSSELNVNALELEDSALYLCASSGTSGTDTQYFGPGTRLTVL.

This clonotype was seen more than once but under ten times. The chain has TRBV24-1 and TRBJ2-3, with a possible D match to TRBD1 (6 bases). Germline V CDR1 and CDR2: KGHDR, SFDVKD. Trimming removed 6 bases from V and 1 base from J, with 10 bases in between. This CDR3 contains 14 residues. CDR3 protein: CATSPPGGTDTQYF. CDR3 sequence (DNA): TGTGCCACCAGTCCCCCAGGGGGCACAGATACGCAGTATTTT.

The chain has TRBV30 and TRBJ2-5; D is uncertain. Germline values: CDR1 GTSNPN, CDR2 SVGIG (reference sequence). The CDR3 length is 14 residues. V dropped 1 base and J dropped 9 bases, with 18 bases sitting between them. CDR3 in DNA: TGTGCCTGGAGTGATCTAGGCCTCCTATCGGCCCAGTACTTC. Its translation: CAWSDLGLLSAQYF.

As regards this clonotype: At one end the junction does not follow the germline gene, possibly because of a read error. The V call is TRBV7-9, the J call TRBJ2-4; a weak D match, TRBD1 (5 bases). The CDR3 spans 14 residues. Germline V lookup: CDR1 SEHNR, CDR2 FQNEAQ (reference sequence). In DNA form, the CDR3 reads TGTGCCGGCAGCTTAGCAGGACAATTACCGATTCAGTACTTC. Its protein product is CAGSLAGQLPIQYF.

The J gene is TRBJ1-5, the V gene TRBV27; 7 bases are shared with TRBD1. V shed 6 bases and J 7 bases; nucleotides not matched to a gene: 12. The germline V gene encodes CDR1 MNHEY and CDR2 SMNVEV (reference sequence). The CDR3 has 15 amino acids. The CDR3, as DNA: TGTGCCAGCAGCGTATTAAGGGACAGCTGGCAGCCCCAGCATTTT. Translation: CASSVLRDSWQPQHF.

This clonotype came up a few times. The chain uses TRBV7-9 and TRBJ2-7; no clear D gene. With 4 bases removed from V and 0 bases from J, the gap between germline ends came to 10 bases. CDR1 and CDR2 (germline): SEHNR, FQNEAQ (reference sequence). The CDR3 totals 14 residues. The CDR3, as DNA: TGTGCCAGCAGCTCCACGACGGTCTCCTACGAGCAGTACTTC. Its protein product is CASSSTTVSYEQYF.

The CDR3 DNA reads as TGTGCCAGCAGCCGAGTAAATCAGCCCCAGCATTTT. Protein product: CASSRVNQPQHF. The chain has TRBV7-2 and TRBJ1-5, with D unclear. Trimming shortened V by 5 bases and J by 4 bases, and 6 bases separated the two germline ends. This CDR3 region has 12 residues. Germline CDR1 and CDR2: SGHTA and FQGNSA. Full variable domain (missing parts from reference TRBV7-2 and TRBJ1-5): GAGVSQSPSNKVTEKGKDVELRCDPISGHTALYWYRQSLGQGLEFLIYFQGNSAPDKSGLPSDRFSAERTGGSVSTLTIQRTQQEDSAVYLCASSRVNQPQHFGDGTRLSIL.

V is TRBV20-1 and J is TRBJ1-1, with D perhaps TRBD1 (6 bases). V gave up 1 base and J gave up 1 base, with 16 bases separating them. CDR3 length equals 16 residues. CDR1 is DFQATT and CDR2 is SNEGSKA in the germline V gene (reference sequence). CDR3 region: CSARGLRGDSNTEAFF. The CDR3, as DNA: TGCAGTGCTAGAGGTCTAAGGGGGGACTCGAACACTGAAGCTTTCTTT.

J is TRBJ1-6 and V is TRBV4-1; 8 nucleotides match TRBD1. Germline V gene sequence: CDR1 MGHRA, CDR2 YSYEKL. CDR3 length equals 17 residues. V shed 0 bases, J shed 9 bases, and the junction held 10 bases outside the gene matches. CDR3 amino acids: CASSQDSQGALGSPLHF. The CDR3 DNA follows: TGCGCCAGCAGCCAAGATTCGCAGGGGGCGCTTGGTTCACCCCTCCACTTT.